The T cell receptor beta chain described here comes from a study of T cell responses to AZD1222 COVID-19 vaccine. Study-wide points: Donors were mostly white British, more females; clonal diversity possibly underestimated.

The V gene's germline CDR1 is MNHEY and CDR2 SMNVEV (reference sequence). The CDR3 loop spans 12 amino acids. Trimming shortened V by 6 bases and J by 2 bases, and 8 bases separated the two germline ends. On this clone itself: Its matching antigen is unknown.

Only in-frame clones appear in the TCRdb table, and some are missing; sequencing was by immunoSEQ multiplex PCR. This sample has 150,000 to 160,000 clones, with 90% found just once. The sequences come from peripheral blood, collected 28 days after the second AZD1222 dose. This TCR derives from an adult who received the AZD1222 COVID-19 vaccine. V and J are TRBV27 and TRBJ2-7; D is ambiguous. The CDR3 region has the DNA TGTGCCAGCAGGACTGGGACCTACGAGCAGTACTTC. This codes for CASRTGTYEQYF.